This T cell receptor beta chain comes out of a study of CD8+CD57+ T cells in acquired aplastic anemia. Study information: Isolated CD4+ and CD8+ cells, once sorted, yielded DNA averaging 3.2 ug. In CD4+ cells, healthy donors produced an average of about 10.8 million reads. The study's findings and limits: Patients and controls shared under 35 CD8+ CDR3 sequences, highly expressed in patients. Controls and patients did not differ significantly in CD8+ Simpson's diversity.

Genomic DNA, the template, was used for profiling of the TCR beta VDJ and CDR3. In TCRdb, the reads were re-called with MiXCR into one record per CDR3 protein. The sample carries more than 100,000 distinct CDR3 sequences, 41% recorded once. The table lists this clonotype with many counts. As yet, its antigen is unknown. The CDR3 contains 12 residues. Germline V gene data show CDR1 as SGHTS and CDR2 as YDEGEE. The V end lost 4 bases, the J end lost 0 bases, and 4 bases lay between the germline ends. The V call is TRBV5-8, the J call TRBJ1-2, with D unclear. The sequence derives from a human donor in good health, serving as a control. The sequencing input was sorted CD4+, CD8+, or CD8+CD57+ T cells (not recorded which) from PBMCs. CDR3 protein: CASSRANYGYTF. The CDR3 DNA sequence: TGTGCCAGCAGCCGAGCTAACTATGGCTACACCTTC.